This T cell receptor (beta chain) was sequenced for a study of shared clonotypes between healthy human individuals. Study background: The donor pool was made up of a couple of women and three men aged 18 to 49.

Original methodology: Filtering differed since immunoSEQ provided only junctions, with no quality scores. Using immunoSEQ multiplex PCR, the repertoire was profiled, and TCRdb retains in-frame clones only, with some absent. The V and J calls and clone size were taken over from that table, and D and trimming were inferred from the DNA. The sample contains 2 million to 3 million clones, roughly 93% of which appear only once. The CDR3 spans 18 residues. Germline values: CDR1 MNHNS, CDR2 SASEGT. Trimming cost V 0 bases and J 7 bases, with 22 bases left between them. With respect to this clone: Its antigen is as yet unknown.

Study observations and caveats: The represented genetic and exposure-history diversity was limited by the small number of donors.

V usage is TRBV6-1 and J usage is TRBJ2-1; D may correspond to TRBD1 or TRBD2 (8 bases each). Sequencing was done on a sample of naive CD4+ T cells from PBMCs. As for subset: CD45RA+ positively selected. The receptor's source is a man between 18 and 35 years old in good health. Some clones in this sample may be carry-over from other donors' samples. CDR3 sequence reads: CASSEATGGPTSANEQFF. DNA of the CDR3: TGTGCCAGCAGTGAAGCTACAGGGGGGCCGACTAGCGCGAATGAGCAGTTCTTC.